The 22 T cell receptor beta chains below were found in one sample sequenced in a study of regulatory T cells in long-lasting Graves disease. Time point reported: newly diagnosed GD, antithyroid drugs for less than 3 months. RNA extracted from PBMCs served as the sequencing template. Arm-PCR of CDR3 regions and iRepertoire HTBI primers were the basis on which TCR beta libraries were built. MiXCR, applied by TCRdb to the multiplex PCR reads, yields one record per CDR3 protein. Seen here are fewer than 350,000 distinct CDR3 sequences, 18% observed once, and the top ten hold around 36%. The starting material was peripheral blood mononuclear cells (PBMCs), obtained at new diagnosis, from a patient treated with antithyroid drugs. The receptors here all came from a female donor with Graves disease.

This chain's CDR3 is CSATQVGRNYGYTF. The CDR3 DNA is TGCAGTGCTACCCAGGTGGGACGAAACTATGGCTACACCTTC. The rearrangement uses TRBV20-1 and TRBJ1-2, with D possibly TRBD1 on 5 matching bases. Germline loops: CDR1 DFQATT, CDR2 SNEGSKA (reference sequence). V dropped 4 bases and J dropped 2 bases, with 14 bases sitting between them. The CDR3 length is 14 residues.

This clonotype was recorded at least ten times. This chain joins TRBV30 and TRBJ1-3; 9 positions agree with TRBD1. CDR1 is GTSNPN, CDR2 SVGIG, per germline (reference sequence). V gave up 0 bases and J gave up 4 bases; unmatched junction bases: 4. This CDR3 has 15 amino acids. CDR3 residues: CAWSVGQGYGNTIYF. The CDR3 DNA reads as TGTGCCTGGAGTGTAGGACAGGGGTACGGAAACACCATATATTTT.

In this sample, this clonotype turned up a few times. The chain combines TRBV5-1 with TRBJ1-4; D is unclear. The length of the CDR3 is 17 residues. Germline V gene lookup returns CDR1 SGHRS and CDR2 YFSETQ. V was trimmed by 2 bases and J by 1 base, leaving 15 bases between them. CDR3 region: CASSFTPQRGTNEKLFF. The CDR3 nucleotides read TGCGCCAGCAGCTTTACCCCTCAGCGGGGAACTAATGAAAAACTGTTTTTT.

This clonotype was recorded many times. The V call is TRBV28, the J call TRBJ1-1; D is perhaps TRBD1 (6 bases). The CDR3 is 14 residues long. V lost 11 bases to trimming and J lost 7 bases, with 23 bases between them. CDR1 and CDR2 (germline): MDHEN, SYDVKM. CDR3 sequence: CASRGGGGYGEAFF. CDR3 sequence (DNA): TGTGCCTCCCGGGGGGGCGGGGGTTACGGTGAAGCTTTCTTT.

This clonotype was counted at least ten times. This chain links TRBV18 with TRBJ2-5; D tentatively reads TRBD1 or TRBD2 (6 bases each). The CDR3 totals 14 residues. Germline V gene lookup returns CDR1 KGHSH and CDR2 LQKENI. Between the trimmed V and J ends, which lost 1 base and 1 base, there was a span of 7 bases. This chain's CDR3 is CASSPQGGQETQYF. The CDR3 DNA reads TGTGCCAGCTCACCACAGGGGGGCCAAGAGACCCAGTACTTC.

This chain joins TRBV7-3 and TRBJ2-7; no reliable D call. Germline CDR1 SGHTA, CDR2 FQGTGA. The CDR3 covers 13 residues. V lost 2 bases and J lost 3, with 8 bases in between. CDR3 in DNA: TGTGCCAGCAGCTTAGCCAAAGGCTACGAGCAGTACTTC. It translates to CASSLAKGYEQYF.

The chain uses TRBV6-1 and TRBJ1-2, with D possibly being TRBD1 (5 bases). This CDR3 has 12 amino acids. The ends were cut back, 8 bases at V and 8 bases at J, with 15 bases in the middle. Germline-derived CDR1 and CDR2 are MNHNS and SASEGT. The CDR3 DNA reads TGTGCCAGCGGGACCGCGGGATACGGCTACACCTTC. This codes for CASGTAGYGYTF.

The chain links TRBV7-9 to TRBJ1-1; unclear D gene. The ends were cut back, 0 bases at V and 1 base at J, with 6 bases in the middle. This CDR3 is built from 14 residues. CDR1 is SEHNR and CDR2 is FQNEAQ in the germline V gene (reference sequence). This chain's CDR3 is CASSLALENTEAFF. Here the CDR3 DNA reads TGTGCCAGCAGCTTAGCGTTAGAGAACACTGAAGCTTTCTTT.

The CDR3 region is CASSLEGLAGPRMETQYF. As DNA, the CDR3 is TGTGCCAGCAGCCTAGAGGGACTAGCGGGTCCAAGGATGGAGACCCAGTACTTC. The chain combines TRBV3-1 with TRBJ2-5; 12 bases align to TRBD2. CDR1 is LGHDT, CDR2 YNNKEL, per germline (reference sequence). J gave up 5 bases and V 4 bases, and 14 bases lay outside the gene matches. The CDR3 consists of 18 residues.

Ten or more counts support this clonotype. V usage is TRBV11-2 and J usage is TRBJ1-6, with TRBD1 matching over 10 bases. Germline V gene sequence: CDR1 SGHAT, CDR2 FQNNGV. This CDR3 comprises 14 residues. Trimming removed 4 bases from V and 9 bases from J; junction bases left unmatched: 3. The CDR3 reads CASSSRDRGSPLHF. The DNA of the CDR3 is TGTGCCAGCAGCTCCCGGGACAGGGGTTCACCCCTCCACTTT.

The chain joins TRBV7-3 to TRBJ2-5; D is perhaps TRBD1 (5 bases). Germline CDR1 and CDR2: SGHTA and FQGTGA. Trimming removed 2 bases from V and 3 bases from J, with 13 bases in between. This CDR3 comprises 15 residues. This CDR3 is CASSLYRQGKETQYF. DNA for the CDR3: TGTGCCAGCAGCTTATATCGGCAGGGAAAAGAGACCCAGTACTTC. Drawing the rest from reference TRBV7-3 and TRBJ2-5, the complete variable domain is GAGVSQTPSNKVTEKGKYVELRCDPISGHTALYWYRQSLGQGPEFLIYFQGTGAADDSGLPNDRFFAVRPEGSVSTLKIQRTERGDSAVYLCASSLYRQGKETQYFGPGTRLLVL.

This clonotype has at least ten counts. The V and J genes are TRBV5-1 and TRBJ2-3; D is uncertain. Germline assignment: CDR1 SGHRS and CDR2 YFSETQ. The CDR3 covers 12 residues. Trimming removed 1 base from V and 0 bases from J, with 0 bases in between. The CDR3 DNA sequence: TGCGCCAGCAGCTTGAGCACAGATACGCAGTATTTT. It yields the protein CASSLSTDTQYF.

Many counts were recorded for this clonotype. The genes are TRBV10-2 and TRBJ1-2, with D tentatively TRBD1 (6 bases). The V end lost 2 bases, the J end lost 8 bases, and 18 bases lay between the germline ends. The germline CDR1 and CDR2 sequences are WSHSY and SAAADI. This CDR3 contains 15 residues. The CDR3 DNA follows: TGCGCCAGCAGTGAGCCCAGGGGTGGATCTAAGGGCTACACCTTC. It codes for CASSEPRGGSKGYTF.

The gene calls are TRBV18 and TRBJ1-2; D gene unclear. Germline V gene lookup returns CDR1 KGHSH and CDR2 LQKENI. This CDR3 region has 13 residues. Trimming shortened V by 2 bases and J by 4 bases, and 8 bases separated the two germline ends. Written as DNA, the CDR3 is TGTGCCAGCTCACCAGCGGGCAGCTATGGCTACACCTTC. It codes for CASSPAGSYGYTF.

There are many counts of this clonotype. The V and J genes are TRBV12-3 or TRBV12-4 and TRBJ1-2; the match to TRBD1 covers 7 bases. The CDR3 is made up of 13 amino acids. J gave up 7 bases and V 5 bases, and 7 bases lay outside the gene matches. The CDR3 DNA reads TGTGCCAGCAGTCGGGCGACAGGGAGTGGCTACACCTTC. This codes for CASSRATGSGYTF.

In this sample, this clonotype turned up a few times. This chain uses TRBV19 with TRBJ2-4, with TRBD2 identical over 7 bases. This CDR3 comprises 17 residues. Germline-derived CDR1 and CDR2 are LNHDA and SQIVND (reference sequence). The V segment lost 4 bases and the J segment 0 bases; nucleotides outside the gene matches: 9. Written as DNA, the CDR3 is TGTGCCAGTAGTACGAATGCAGCGGGACTAGCCAAAAACATTCAGTACTTC. Protein sequence: CASSTNAAGLAKNIQYF.

This clonotype has at least ten counts. This chain connects TRBV27 to TRBJ1-1; D remains unclear. This CDR3 contains 15 residues. Germline CDR1 is MNHEY and CDR2 is SMNVEV (reference sequence). Trimming shortened V by 4 bases and J by 0 bases, and 12 bases separated the two germline ends. In DNA form, the CDR3 reads TGTGCCAGCAGTTGGAAAGCGACCTTGAACACTGAAGCTTTCTTT. Amino acids: CASSWKATLNTEAFF.

V usage is TRBV29-1 and J usage is TRBJ2-5, with 10 bases matching TRBD1. The CDR3 spans 15 residues. J gave up 3 bases and V 6 bases, and 10 bases lay outside the gene matches. CDR1 SQVTM and CDR2 ANQGSEA come from the germline V gene. The CDR3 sequence is CSVVPGQGKKETQYF. In nucleotides, the CDR3 is TGCAGCGTAGTTCCGGGACAGGGGAAAAAAGAGACCCAGTACTTC.

This clonotype appeared many times. This chain links TRBV7-2 with TRBJ2-5, with TRBD2 identical over 7 bases. The V gene end was trimmed by 3 bases and the J gene end by 5 bases; junction bases not matched to a gene: 9. The germline gives CDR1 SGHTA, CDR2 FQGNSA. This CDR3 is 15 amino acids long. CDR3 DNA: TGTGCCAGCAGCTTGGGACTAAACGGTTATGAGACCCAGTACTTC. This sequence encodes CASSLGLNGYETQYF.

This clonotype was picked up many times. The V gene is TRBV20-1, the J gene TRBJ2-1; 11 nucleotides line up with TRBD2. The CDR3 length is 14 residues. Germline assignment: CDR1 DFQATT and CDR2 SNEGSKA (reference sequence). With V trimmed by 5 bases and J by 5 bases, 5 bases remained unmatched. In DNA form, the CDR3 reads TGCAGTGCTGAACCGGGACTAGCGGACAATGAGCAGTTCTTC. It codes for CSAEPGLADNEQFF.

V is TRBV7-6 and J is TRBJ2-7, with D perhaps TRBD1 (6 bases). With 8 bases removed from V and 3 bases from J, the gap between germline ends came to 20 bases. The germline CDR1 and CDR2 sequences are SGHVS and FNYEAQ. The CDR3 has 15 residues. The CDR3 protein is CASVKDPGHYYEQYF. The CDR3 nucleotides are TGTGCCAGCGTGAAGGATCCGGGACACTACTACGAGCAGTACTTC.

Regarding this clonotype: With a far larger clone one base away, a read error is the likely cause. No DNA is shown, since the ends of the CDR3 on it are uncertain; the CDR3 is the one TCRdb lists. The gene calls are TRBV2 and TRBJ2-1; the table's D call, TRBD2, has no DNA check behind it. The CDR3 length is 17 residues, termini included. Germline CDR1 and CDR2: SNHLY and FYNNEI. CDR3 protein: CASSLVASGNRVGEQLF.